The 27 T cell receptor beta chains presented below share a single source sample, sequenced in a study of blood T cells in healthy people across ages. A second PCR of roughly 7 to 11 cycles used a sample-barcoded 5' primer and a J-beta primer mix. TCRdb used MiXCR to reprocess the 5' RACE reads, holding one entry per CDR3 protein. The sample has about 900,000 distinct CDR3 sequences, under 50% seen once. Sample: blood. The source of these receptors is a man younger than 45 in good health.

Of note for this clonotype: Compared with germline, one end of the junction differs, possibly owing to a read error. The rearrangement joins TRBV6-5 to TRBJ2-2; TRBD1 agrees at 9 bases. This CDR3 region has 16 residues. Per the germline V gene, CDR1 is MNHEY and CDR2 is SVGAGI. The CDR3 sequence is CASRYEIGQGPGELFF. CDR3 DNA sequence: TGTGCCAGCCGTTACGAAATTGGACAGGGGCCCGGGGAGCTGTTTTTT.

The chain has TRBV7-2 and TRBJ2-7; 7 bases fit TRBD1. CDR3 size: 14 residues. Looked up from germline, CDR1 is SGHTA and CDR2 is FQGNSA. V lost 5 bases to trimming and J lost 4 bases; unmatched junction nucleotides: 8. The CDR3 DNA reads TGTGCCAGCAGCCCCGTTTCAGGGGGATACGAGCAGTACTTC. It yields the protein CASSPVSGGYEQYF.

This clonotype has a count of ten or more. The rearrangement joins TRBV27 to TRBJ2-7; D is undetermined. The germline CDR1 and CDR2 sequences are MNHEY and SMNVEV (reference sequence). Trimming took off 5 bases at V and 3 bases at J, with 11 bases between the two ends. The CDR3 is 13 residues long. DNA of the CDR3: TGTGCCAGCAGTCCACCCCCTTTCTACGAGCAGTACTTC. It is translated as CASSPPPFYEQYF.

The rearrangement links TRBV5-5 to TRBJ1-2, with no clear D. Germline CDR1 and CDR2: SGHKS and YYEKEE (reference sequence). This CDR3 region has 15 residues. Trimming pared 0 bases from V and 1 base from J, leaving 10 bases between. CDR3 nucleotide sequence: TGTGCCAGCAGCTTGGGGATACAGATTAACTATGGCTACACCTTC. Translated, it gives CASSLGIQINYGYTF.

The V call is TRBV5-1, the J call TRBJ2-7; 11 bases fit TRBD1. V trimming: 4 bases; J trimming: 7 bases; junction bases outside the gene matches: 22. This CDR3 is 19 amino acids long. CDR1 is SGHRS and CDR2 is YFSETQ in the germline V gene. CDR3 in amino acids: CASSLSGQGAGSGVFEQYF. DNA of the CDR3: TGCGCCAGCAGCCTCTCCGGACAGGGGGCTGGGTCGGGAGTGTTTGAGCAGTACTTC.

Many counts were recorded for this clonotype. The rearrangement joins TRBV28 to TRBJ2-7, with 10 bases identical to TRBD2. Germline CDR1 MDHEN, CDR2 SYDVKM. V was pared by 3 bases and J by 7 bases, with 12 bases of the junction left unmatched. The CDR3 has 16 residues. CDR3 region: CASSFGGTSGVGEQYF. The CDR3 DNA reads as TGTGCCAGCAGTTTTGGTGGAACTAGCGGGGTAGGGGAGCAGTACTTC.

This chain connects TRBV20-1 to TRBJ2-1, with D perhaps matching TRBD2 (5 bases). Looked up from germline, CDR1 is DFQATT and CDR2 is SNEGSKA (reference sequence). V was trimmed by 8 bases and J by 1 base, leaving 12 bases between them. The CDR3 is 13 residues long. CDR3 sequence (DNA): TGCAGTCCCCCGGACTTTTCCTACAATGAGCAGTTCTTC. Its translation: CSPPDFSYNEQFF.

The CDR3 nucleotides read TGTGCCAGCAGCGACTCCAGCGGGGGGGCGTTCGGTTCCTACAATGAGCAGTTCTTC. This encodes CASSDSSGGAFGSYNEQFF. This sequence joins TRBV7-9 and TRBJ2-1, with 10 bases identical to TRBD2. After removal of 5 bases from V and 1 base from J, the junction contained 14 bases not matched to a gene. Germline lookup yields CDR1 SEHNR and CDR2 FQNEAQ (reference sequence). This CDR3 comprises 19 residues.

This clonotype turned up a few times. The V gene is TRBV4-3, the J gene TRBJ2-3; TRBD2 matches 14 bases. Germline CDR1 and CDR2: LGHNA and YSLEER. J lost 3 bases, V lost 5 bases, and 10 bases had no gene match. This CDR3 region has 18 residues. CDR3 region: CASSTNRLAGGLTDTQYF. In DNA, the CDR3 is TGCGCCAGCAGCACAAACCGACTAGCGGGGGGGCTAACAGATACGCAGTATTTT.

The rearrangement joins TRBV24-1 to TRBJ2-5, with 7 bases matching TRBD1. The J call may not be correct, given that the DNA end is closer to TRBJ2-7. The CDR3 sequence is 11 residues long. Germline values: CDR1 KGHDR, CDR2 SFDVKD. CDR3 DNA sequence: TGTGCCACCGGGACAGAAGGCGAGCAGTACTTC. Amino acids: CATGTEGEQYF.

The genes are TRBV2 and TRBJ2-1; D remains unclear. The CDR3 has 14 residues. V was trimmed by 3 bases and J by 12 bases, leaving 18 bases between them. The germline V gene encodes CDR1 SNHLY and CDR2 FYNNEI. In DNA, the CDR3 is TGTGCCAGCAGTGACGGGCGAGTCTCCAATCGGCAGTTCTTC. This translates into CASSDGRVSNRQFF. The whole variable domain, remainder taken from reference TRBV2 and TRBJ2-1, is EPEVTQTPSHQVTQMGQEVILRCVPISNHLYFYWYRQILGQKVEFLVSFYNNEISEKSEIFDDQFSVERPDGSNFTLKIRSTKLEDSAMYFCASSDGRVSNRQFFGPGTRLTVL.

The chain employs TRBV20-1 and TRBJ2-5, with 7 bases that match TRBD1. The CDR3 sequence is 15 residues long. Germline CDR1 is DFQATT and CDR2 is SNEGSKA (reference sequence). Germline trimming cut 2 bases from V and 4 bases from J; bases unmatched to any gene: 10. The CDR3 DNA reads as TGCAGTGCTAGACCCGGAGAGGGGGCCCGAGAGACCCAGTACTTC. It specifies CSARPGEGARETQYF.

The chain employs TRBV3-1 and TRBJ1-3; possibly TRBD1 for D (5 bases). CDR1 is LGHDT, CDR2 YNNKEL, per germline (reference sequence). The CDR3 is 14 amino acids. V shed 4 bases and J shed 4 bases, with 11 bases lying between them. CDR3 sequence (DNA): TGTGCCAGCAGCCCCTCAGGGCCCGGAAACACCATATATTTT. Translating gives CASSPSGPGNTIYF.

The chain couples TRBV29-1 to TRBJ2-1; 7 bases map to TRBD2. The CDR3 is 12 residues long. With 8 bases clipped from V and 7 bases from J, the junction kept 8 bases outside the gene matches. Germline V gene data show CDR1 as SQVTM and CDR2 as ANQGSEA. CDR3 sequence (DNA): TGCAGCACAAAGGGAGGGCCAAATGAGCAGTTCTTC. Translated: CSTKGGPNEQFF.

CDR3 nucleotides: TGTGCCAGCAGTCTTACTCCGACCTACAATGAGCAGTTCTTC. Encoded protein: CASSLTPTYNEQFF. The chain couples TRBV2 to TRBJ2-1; D remains ambiguous. The CDR3 covers 14 residues. CDR1 and CDR2 (germline): SNHLY, FYNNEI. V gave up 5 bases and J gave up 2 bases, with 10 bases separating them.

The rearrangement links TRBV11-2 to TRBJ2-2; D not resolved. Germline V gene data show CDR1 as SGHAT and CDR2 as FQNNGV. The CDR3 sequence is 16 residues long. V shed 3 bases and J shed 2 bases, with 13 bases lying between them. The CDR3 sequence is CASSFIPTINTGELFF. The CDR3 DNA reads as TGTGCCAGCAGCTTTATCCCTACTATAAACACCGGGGAGCTGTTTTTT.

This clonotype was detected only a few times. The chain recombines TRBV12-3 or TRBV12-4 with TRBJ1-5, with 11 positions matching TRBD1. The V and J ends lost 5 bases and 2 bases, in that order; junction bases with no gene match: 5. The CDR3 covers 16 residues. This CDR3 is CASSRGQGAGNQPQHF. In DNA form, the CDR3 reads TGTGCCAGCAGTCGTGGACAGGGGGCGGGCAATCAGCCCCAGCATTTT.

The chain carries TRBV20-1 and TRBJ2-7; maybe TRBD1 (5 bases). The length of the CDR3 is 14 residues. The ends were cut back, 6 bases at V and 0 bases at J, with 15 bases in the middle. Germline V gene sequence: CDR1 DFQATT, CDR2 SNEGSKA (reference sequence). The CDR3: CSAGKAGSSYEQYF. The DNA for the CDR3 is TGCAGTGCGGGGAAGGCAGGGTCCTCCTACGAGCAGTACTTC.

This clonotype showed up many times. The chain links TRBV6-6 to TRBJ2-5, with D tentatively TRBD1 (6 bases). The CDR3 loop spans 13 amino acids. V was shortened by 5 bases and J by 2 bases, with 9 bases between the two germline ends. In germline, CDR1 is MNHNY, CDR2 SVGAGI (reference sequence). The CDR3 loop reads CASSRGQQETQYF. In DNA form, the CDR3 reads TGTGCCAGCAGTCGAGGACAGCAAGAGACCCAGTACTTC.

The chain has TRBV12-5 and TRBJ1-1; the D gene is possibly TRBD1 (6 bases). V gave up 2 bases and J gave up 5 bases, with 15 bases separating them. This CDR3 comprises 15 residues. Per germline, CDR1 LGHNT and CDR2 FRNRAP. The CDR3 protein is CASGLPRGGRTEAFF. As DNA, the CDR3 is TGTGCTAGTGGTTTGCCGAGGGGGGGGCGGACTGAAGCTTTCTTT.

On this clonotype itself: Compared with germline, one end of the junction differs, possibly owing to a read error. The V and J genes are TRBV24-1 and TRBJ2-1; tentative D call: TRBD1 (5 bases). Germline lookup yields CDR1 KGHDR and CDR2 SFDVKD. The CDR3 totals 15 residues. As DNA, the CDR3 is TGTGCCACCAGTGATTTGCGCCCCCCTCAGGGTGAGCGGTTCTTC. Amino acid sequence: CATSDLRPPQGERFF.

The chain couples TRBV3-1 to TRBJ1-2, with 7 bases lining up with TRBD1. The germline V gene encodes CDR1 LGHDT and CDR2 YNNKEL (reference sequence). This CDR3 comprises 14 residues. V was clipped by 11 bases and J by 4 bases; unmatched bases: 13. This CDR3 reads CAAGDPGGPYGYTF. For the CDR3, the DNA is TGTGCCGCCGGGGATCCAGGGGGACCCTATGGCTACACCTTC.

This clonotype was counted only a few times. The J gene is TRBJ1-4, the V gene TRBV28, with D tentatively TRBD1 (6 bases). With 3 bases removed from V and 11 bases from J, the gap between germline ends came to 16 bases. Germline values: CDR1 MDHEN, CDR2 SYDVKM. This CDR3 spans 14 amino acids. In DNA, the CDR3 is TGTGCCAGCAGTTTTCAGCCGGGACAAGATAAACTGTTTTTT. Encoded protein: CASSFQPGQDKLFF.

J is TRBJ2-3 and V is TRBV25-1; no definite D call. The length of the CDR3 is 16 residues. With 3 bases removed from V and 6 bases from J, the gap between germline ends came to 19 bases. The germline gives CDR1 MGHDK, CDR2 SYGVNS. CDR3 sequence reads: CASSEGLLGKADTQYF. CDR3 DNA: TGTGCCAGCAGTGAGGGTCTTTTGGGGAAAGCGGATACGCAGTATTTT.

As for this clonotype: Since a much larger clone is just one base distant, this may be a read error. The V gene is TRBV5-6, the J gene TRBJ2-7; 9 bases are a match to TRBD1. V dropped 3 bases and J dropped 7; count of bases not matched to a gene: 11. The CDR3 is made up of 15 amino acids. Germline V lookup: CDR1 SGHDT, CDR2 YYEEEE. The CDR3 region is CASSSRDREANEQYF. The CDR3 DNA reads as TGTGCCAGCAGCTCCAGGGACAGGGAAGCCAATGAGCAGTACTTC.

Details on this clonotype: Its ends do not fully match the called genes, so a read error is possible. The chain uses TRBV4-1 and TRBJ2-7, with 16 bases lining up with TRBD2. Germline V gives CDR1 MGHRA, CDR2 YSYEKL. The CDR3 is 16 residues long. DNA of the CDR3: TGCGCCGGCAGCCAAGGGACTAGCGGGGGGGTAAACGAGCAGTACTTC. It is translated as CAGSQGTSGGVNEQYF.

This clonotype was picked up a small number of times. This chain uses TRBV7-9 with TRBJ1-1, with D perhaps TRBD1 (5 bases). Trimming left V 1 base short and J 8 bases short, with 11 bases between. CDR3 length: 13 amino acids. Germline CDR1 SEHNR, CDR2 FQNEAQ (reference sequence). The chain's CDR3 is CASSLVSGSEAFF. In nucleotides, the CDR3 is TGTGCCAGCAGCTTAGTATCAGGGTCCGAAGCTTTCTTT.